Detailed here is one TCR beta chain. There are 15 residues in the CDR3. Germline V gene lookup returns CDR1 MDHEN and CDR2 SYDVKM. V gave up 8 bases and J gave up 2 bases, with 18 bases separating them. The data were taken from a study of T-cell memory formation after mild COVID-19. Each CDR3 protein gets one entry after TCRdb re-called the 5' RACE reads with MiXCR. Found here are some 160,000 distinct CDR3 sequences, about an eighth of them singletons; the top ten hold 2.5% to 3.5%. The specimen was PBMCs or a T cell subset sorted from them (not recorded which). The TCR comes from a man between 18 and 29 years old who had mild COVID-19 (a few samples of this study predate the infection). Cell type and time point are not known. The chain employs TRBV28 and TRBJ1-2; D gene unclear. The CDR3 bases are TGTGCCAGCTCAACCGGATTATCAATAAACTATGGCTACACCTTC. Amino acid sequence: CASSTGLSINYGYTF.